These 7 T cell receptor beta chains share one sample of origin, sequenced in a study of cytomegalovirus exposure and HLA in healthy donors. PCR primers comprised 60 Vbeta and 13 Jbeta primers. Generated by immunoSEQ multiplex PCR, the TCRdb table keeps only in-frame clones and is missing some. The sample holds about 86,000 clones, almost 80% seen once. Sequencing was carried out using PBMCs. Receptors originate from a female donor in good health and CMV-seronegative.

The rearrangement joins TRBV14 to TRBJ2-7; the match to TRBD1 covers 9 bases. The CDR3 sequence is 15 residues long. J was trimmed by 2 bases and V by 4 bases; bases with no gene match: 6. Germline values: CDR1 SGHDN, CDR2 FVKESK. The CDR3 loop reads CASSRPDRGAYEQYF. The DNA of the CDR3 is TGTGCCAGCAGCCGACCGGACAGGGGAGCCTACGAGCAGTACTTC.

The chain uses TRBV6-5 and TRBJ2-3; 9 bases match TRBD2. This CDR3 comprises 15 residues. The J segment lost 1 base and the V segment lost 6 bases, leaving 5 bases of the junction unmatched. The germline gives CDR1 MNHEY, CDR2 SVGAGI. In DNA form, the CDR3 reads TGTGCCAGCAGATTAGCGGGAGCCGGCACAGATACGCAGTATTTT. Residues: CASRLAGAGTDTQYF.

This clone was seen a few times. The chain is built from TRBV18 and TRBJ1-2, with TRBD1 matching over 7 bases. CDR3 length: 15 amino acids. CDR1 KGHSH and CDR2 LQKENI come from the germline V gene. J gave up 7 bases and V 4 bases, and 12 bases lay outside the gene matches. The CDR3 sequence is CASSLGQAGSVGYTF. In DNA, the CDR3 is TGTGCCAGCTCACTTGGACAGGCCGGGAGTGTTGGCTACACCTTC.

The CDR3 protein is CASSVEAGGPTDTQYF. CDR3 DNA sequence: TGTGCCAGCAGCGTAGAGGCGGGGGGCCCAACAGATACGCAGTATTTT. V and J are TRBV9 and TRBJ2-3; 8 nucleotides align to TRBD2. CDR3 length: 16 amino acids. Germline CDR1 is SGDLS and CDR2 is YYNGEE. V shed 0 bases, J shed 3 bases, and the junction held 6 bases outside the gene matches.

The genes are TRBV5-1 and TRBJ2-7, with TRBD1 as a possible D gene (6 bases). The V gene lost 0 bases and the J gene lost 12 bases, with 13 bases spanning the gap. Germline CDR1 is SGHRS and CDR2 is YFSETQ. The CDR3 extends over 12 amino acids. The CDR3 DNA reads as TGCGCCAGCAGCTTGGAACAGGGTGTGCTGTACTTC. Amino acids: CASSLEQGVLYF.

This chain connects TRBV5-4 to TRBJ1-1, with TRBD1 as a possible D gene (6 bases). Trimming removed 4 bases at V and 2 bases at J, with 24 bases between. Germline-derived CDR1 and CDR2 are SGHNT and YYREEE (reference sequence). This CDR3 is built from 18 residues. The CDR3 DNA is TGTGCCAGCAGCATTGCCTTTAGGGGGGGCCCTCCTAACACTGAAGCTTTCTTT. Translated: CASSIAFRGGPPNTEAFF.

The chain employs TRBV5-8 and TRBJ2-1, with D tentatively TRBD2 (6 bases). CDR1 is SGHTS, CDR2 YDEGEE, per germline. The CDR3 consists of 11 residues. Trimming removed 5 bases from V and 12 bases from J, with 12 bases in between. CDR3 residues: CASRLEGGQFF. The CDR3, as DNA: TGTGCCAGCAGGCTAGAGGGAGGGCAGTTCTTC.